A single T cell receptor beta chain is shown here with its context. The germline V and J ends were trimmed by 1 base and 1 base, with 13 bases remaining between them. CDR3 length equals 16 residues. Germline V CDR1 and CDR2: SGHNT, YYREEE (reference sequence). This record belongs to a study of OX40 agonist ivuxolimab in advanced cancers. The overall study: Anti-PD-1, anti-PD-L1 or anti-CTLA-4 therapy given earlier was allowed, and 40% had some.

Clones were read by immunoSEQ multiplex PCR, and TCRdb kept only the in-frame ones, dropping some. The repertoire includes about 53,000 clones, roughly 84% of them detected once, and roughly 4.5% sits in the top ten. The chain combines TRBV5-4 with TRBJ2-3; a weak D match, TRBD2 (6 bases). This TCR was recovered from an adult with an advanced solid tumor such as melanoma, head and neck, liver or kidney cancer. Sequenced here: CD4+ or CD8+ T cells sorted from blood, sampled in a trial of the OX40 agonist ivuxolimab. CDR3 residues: CASSLPLAKGTDTQYF. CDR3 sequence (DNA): TGTGCCAGCAGCTTGCCCCTAGCGAAGGGCACAGATACGCAGTATTTT.